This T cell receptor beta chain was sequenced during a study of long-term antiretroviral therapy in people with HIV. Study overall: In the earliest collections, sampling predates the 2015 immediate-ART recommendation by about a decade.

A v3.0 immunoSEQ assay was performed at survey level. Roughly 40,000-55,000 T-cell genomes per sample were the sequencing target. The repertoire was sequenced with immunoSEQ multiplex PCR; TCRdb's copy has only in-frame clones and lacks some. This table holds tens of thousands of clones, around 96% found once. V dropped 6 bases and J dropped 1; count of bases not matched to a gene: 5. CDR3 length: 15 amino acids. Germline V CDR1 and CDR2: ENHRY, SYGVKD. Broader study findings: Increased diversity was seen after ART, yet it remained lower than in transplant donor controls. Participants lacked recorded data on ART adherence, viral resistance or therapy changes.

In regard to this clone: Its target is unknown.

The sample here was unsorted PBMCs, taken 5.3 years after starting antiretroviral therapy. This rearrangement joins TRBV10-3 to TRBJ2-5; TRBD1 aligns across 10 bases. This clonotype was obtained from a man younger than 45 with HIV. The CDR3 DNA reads TGTGCCATCAGGACAGGGGGCGGGTTCCAAGAGACCCAGTACTTC. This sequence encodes CAIRTGGGFQETQYF.